Given below is one T cell receptor (beta chain) in context. Clones were read by immunoSEQ multiplex PCR, and TCRdb kept only the in-frame ones, dropping some. The sample contains hundreds of thousands of clones, 85% to 90% of which appear only once. Indicated treatment: 15 to 20 received Ad26.COV2.S at low or high dose, single or two shots; a few received placebo; per-sample allocation not given. Sampling occurred on day 63 after the first vaccine or placebo injection. The data stem from a study of Ad26.COV2.S vaccination and SARS-CoV-2 variants. Germline CDR1 is SGDLS and CDR2 is YYNGEE. The CDR3 spans 13 residues. V was pared by 4 bases and J by 6 bases, with 13 bases between.

This receptor was obtained from a person aged 18-60 years who received the Ad26.COV2.S COVID-19 vaccine or a placebo. V gene TRBV9 combines with J gene TRBJ1-1; D remains ambiguous. The starting material was peripheral blood, obtained in a trial of Ad26.COV2.S vaccine versus placebo. CDR3 amino acids: CASSLRLASEAFF. The CDR3 region has the DNA TGTGCCAGCAGCCTTCGACTAGCATCTGAAGCTTTCTTT.